This TCR beta chain originates from a study of blood T cells in healthy people across ages. Study-wide results and limits: The fall in TCR beta diversity per million T cells was roughly linear with age.

A sample-barcoded 5' primer and a J-beta primer mix were used in a second PCR of about 7 to 12 cycles. TCRdb ran MiXCR on the 5' RACE reads and lists one entry per CDR3 protein. The sample contains fewer than 700,000 distinct CDR3 sequences, around 43% of which appear only once. Per germline, CDR1 SGHTA and CDR2 FQGNSA. Trimming cost V 5 bases and J 5 bases, with 11 bases left between them. The CDR3 is 13 residues long. The table lists this clonotype with a few counts. Its antigen is as yet unknown. Sequenced input: blood. The V gene is TRBV7-2, the J gene TRBJ2-3; D gene unclear. The TCR comes from a man aged 80 or over in good health. CDR3 bases: TGTGCCAGCAGCGTAGGGTGGCGAGATACGCAGTATTTT. Translation gives CASSVGWRDTQYF.